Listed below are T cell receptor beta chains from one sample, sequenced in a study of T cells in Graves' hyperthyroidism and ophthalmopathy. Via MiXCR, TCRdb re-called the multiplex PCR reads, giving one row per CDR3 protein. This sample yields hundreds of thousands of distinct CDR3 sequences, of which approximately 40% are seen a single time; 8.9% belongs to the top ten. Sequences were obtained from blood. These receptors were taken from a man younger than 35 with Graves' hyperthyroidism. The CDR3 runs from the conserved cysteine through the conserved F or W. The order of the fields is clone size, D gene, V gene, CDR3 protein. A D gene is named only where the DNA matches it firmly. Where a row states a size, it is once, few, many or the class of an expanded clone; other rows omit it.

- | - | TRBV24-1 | CATSDPQRSGNTF
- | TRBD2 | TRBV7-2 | CASSEGLAEYEQYF
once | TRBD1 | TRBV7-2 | CASSMTGGLGEQYF
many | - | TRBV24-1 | CATSDGLRAGELFF
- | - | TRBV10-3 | CAISGGLTGEQYF
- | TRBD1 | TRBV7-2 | CASSQSGTGYGYTF
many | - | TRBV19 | CASRALGRGNGYTF
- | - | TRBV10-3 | CAIRDPGRAGETQYF
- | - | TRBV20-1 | CSASGIARRQETQYF
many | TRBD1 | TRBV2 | CASSNQGQDNYEQYF
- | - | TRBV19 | CASTVGDGGSYEQYF
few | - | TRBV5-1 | CASSLGPGPNQPQHF
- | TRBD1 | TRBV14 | CASSLTGAYNSPLHF
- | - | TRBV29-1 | CSSKRVYTEAFF
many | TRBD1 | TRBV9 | CASSVRGRAPQPQHF
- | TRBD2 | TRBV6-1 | CAISAGLGIFGELFF
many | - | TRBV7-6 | CASSFHPGDYGYTF
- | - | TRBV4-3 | CASSQGGVYEQYF
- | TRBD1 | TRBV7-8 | CASSLGTGERQYF
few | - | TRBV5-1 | CASSSPPRGETRTGELFF
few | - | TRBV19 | CASSIGTVSWELFF
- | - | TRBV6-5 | CASSWTVGLNSPLHF
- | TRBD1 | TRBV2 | CASRVTGVDEQYF
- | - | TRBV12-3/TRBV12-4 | CASSENSPYGYTF
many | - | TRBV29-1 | CSESGFYEQYF
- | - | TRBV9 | CASSPGTRYTEAFF
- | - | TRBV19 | CASGTGLDGAAESNSPLHF
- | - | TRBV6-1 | CASSDYSGTYEQYF
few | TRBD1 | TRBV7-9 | CASSGGGRGSTEAFF
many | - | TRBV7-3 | CASSLNLGTGYTF
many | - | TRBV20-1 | CSAAGDDQPQHF
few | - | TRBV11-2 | CASSWLESGELFF
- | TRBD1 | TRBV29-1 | CSPGTGGREQYF
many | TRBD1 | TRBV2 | CASSATGQVVYEQYF
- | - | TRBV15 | CATSYAGTRGGDTEAFF
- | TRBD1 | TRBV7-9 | CASSRRQGADGYTF
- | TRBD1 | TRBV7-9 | CASSSDRVEDGYTF
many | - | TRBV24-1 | CATSDLHGNPGELFF
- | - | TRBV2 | CASSQWRAETQYF
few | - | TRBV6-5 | CAISINSGNTIYF
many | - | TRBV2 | CASPTASGKLFF
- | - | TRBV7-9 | CASSPLGLGSYEQYF
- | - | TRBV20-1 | CSARDLLGGELFF
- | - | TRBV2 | CASSFAGHSYNSPLHF
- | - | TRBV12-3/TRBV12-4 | CASRVSSDETQYF
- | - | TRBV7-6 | CASSREFVETQYF
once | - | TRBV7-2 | CASKADGGEQYF
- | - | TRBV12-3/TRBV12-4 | CASSLVMEMQETQYF
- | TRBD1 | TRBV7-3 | CASSETGGYTGELFF
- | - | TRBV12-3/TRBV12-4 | CASSSAGQTYTEAFF
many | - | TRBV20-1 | CSAIQNQETQYF
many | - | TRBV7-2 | CASSLVLTDTQYF
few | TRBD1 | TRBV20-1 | CSATGALNTEAFF
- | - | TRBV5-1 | CASSLVGLDQPQHF